Listed below are T cell receptor beta chains from one sample, sequenced in a study of T cell repertoires in cytomegalovirus infection. One entry per CDR3 protein, called by TCRdb with MiXCR from the reads. The sample lists around 290,000 distinct CDR3 sequences; 20% to 30% were seen once. Sequencing was performed on PBMCs. These receptors came from a human donor in good health (CMV status not recorded). Some clones in this sample may be carry-over from other donors' samples. CDR3s include the opening cysteine and the closing phenylalanine or tryptophan. A D gene is named only where the DNA matches it firmly. Expanded clones get a size class; other rows say once, few or many, or leave the size out.

v_call	j_call	clone_size	d_call	cdr3_nt	cdr3_aa
TRBV5-1	TRBJ2-1	few	.	TGCGCCAGCAGCACCATTTCCGGCAATGAGCAGTTCTTC	CASSTISGNEQFF
TRBV7-8	TRBJ1-1	few	.	TGTGCCAGCAGCTTTGGCTCCCGGACTGAAGCTTTCTTT	CASSFGSRTEAFF
TRBV7-2	TRBJ2-5	.	.	TGTGCCAGCAGCTTAGGGGCTAGGTTGGAGACCCAGTACTTC	CASSLGARLETQYF
TRBV6-5	TRBJ2-7	.	TRBD1	TGTGCCAGCAGTTACAGGGGGCAACCCCATGCATACGAGCAGTACTTC	CASSYRGQPHAYEQYF
TRBV4-1	TRBJ1-5	.	.	TGCGCCAGCAGCCAAGTAACCGGGAGCCGGCAGCCCCAGCATTTT	CASSQVTGSRQPQHF
TRBV7-2	TRBJ2-5	.	.	TGTGCCAGCAGTTTCGGAGGGGGGGGCGTTGAGACCCAGTACTTC	CASSFGGGGVETQYF
TRBV6-2/TRBV6-3	TRBJ1-3	many	.	TGTGCCAGCAGTTACGGGCAGGGAATCGCCGGAAACACCATATATTTT	CASSYGQGIAGNTIYF
TRBV27	TRBJ2-7	few	TRBD2	TGTGCCAGCAGCCGACTAGCGGGATCAGGCGAGCAGTACTTC	CASSRLAGSGEQYF
TRBV7-2	TRBJ2-7	many	TRBD2	TGTGCCAGCACCCAGACTAGCGGGAGTTCCTACGAGCAGTACTTC	CASTQTSGSSYEQYF
TRBV7-9	TRBJ1-5	many	TRBD1	TGTGCCAGCAGCTCGGACAGGGGATTTCAGCCCCAGCATTTT	CASSSDRGFQPQHF
TRBV10-3	TRBJ2-5	few	TRBD1	TGTGCCATCAGGACAGGGATAGCACCGGAGACCCAGTACTTC	CAIRTGIAPETQYF
TRBV10-2	TRBJ1-5	many	.	TGCGCCAGCTCCCCGTTAGGCTTCTGGGACCATCAGCCCCAGCATTTT	CASSPLGFWDHQPQHF
TRBV6-2/TRBV6-3	TRBJ2-4	many	TRBD1	TGTGCCAGCAGCCATACAGGGGTAAACATTCAGTACTTC	CASSHTGVNIQYF
TRBV4-3	TRBJ1-5	.	.	TGCGCCAGCAGCCTTAATACAGGAGGCAATCAGCCCCAGCATTTT	CASSLNTGGNQPQHF
TRBV20-1	TRBJ2-5	few	.	TGCAGTGCTAGAGTGGCCCGGGGGAAAGAGACCCAGTACTTC	CSARVARGKETQYF
TRBV19	TRBJ1-1	.	.	TGTGCCAGTAGTCCTGTGGCGAGGGTGGACACTGAAGCTTTCTTT	CASSPVARVDTEAFF
TRBV28	TRBJ2-7	.	TRBD2	TGTGCCAGCAGTGTTAGCGGGAGGGCGTACGAGCAGTACTTC	CASSVSGRAYEQYF